The source of this T cell receptor (beta chain) is a study of T cell changes during pregnancy in multiple sclerosis. Profiling relied on immunoSEQ multiplex PCR, and the TCRdb table lists in-frame clones only, not all of them. The sample includes more than 30,000 clones, approximately 93% of them seen just once. V shed 3 bases and J 0 bases; nucleotides not matched to a gene: 6. The CDR3 totals 16 residues. Germline-derived CDR1 and CDR2 are MDHEN and SYDVKM. The V and J genes are TRBV28 and TRBJ1-2; 8 bases line up with TRBD1. Sequencing was performed on CD8+ T cells from peripheral blood mononuclear cells, taken in the third trimester of pregnancy. This TCR derives from a female donor with multiple sclerosis, enrolled in a pregnancy study. Here the CDR3 reads CASSFLTGASNYGYTF. The CDR3 DNA is TGTGCCAGCAGTTTCTTGACAGGGGCTTCTAACTATGGCTACACCTTC.